A selection of T cell receptor beta chains follows, all from one sample in a study of Graves' ophthalmopathy and Graves' hyperthyroidism. Using its own MiXCR run on the multiplex PCR reads, TCRdb lists one record per CDR3 protein. The data contain about 400,000 distinct CDR3 sequences, 20% to 25% of them singletons. Sequenced material: peripheral blood. These receptors all stem from a woman between 18 and 29 years old with stable Graves' hyperthyroidism. The conserved cysteine and the conserved F or W are not part of the CDR3 here.

V gene,J gene,CDR3 length,CDR3 protein
TRBV6-5,TRBJ2-7,14,ASSSYDAGTLYEQY
TRBV7-7,TRBJ2-5,13,ASSPTGTSRETQY
TRBV20-1,TRBJ2-7,13,SARLAGPRTYEQY
TRBV29-1,TRBJ2-7,11,SVAGTGGYEQY
TRBV7-2,TRBJ2-7,11,ASSRQPPYEQY
TRBV9,TRBJ2-5,13,ASSAHRGLGETQY
TRBV19,TRBJ1-6,11,ASSTNRDAPLH
TRBV12-3/TRBV12-4,TRBJ1-5,12,ASSLLTGGQPQH
TRBV28,TRBJ1-5,14,ASSFPDGVSNQPQH
TRBV28,TRBJ2-4,18,ASRASRLAGGGLAKNIQY
TRBV9,TRBJ1-1,12,ASSVEGRNTEAF
TRBV7-2,TRBJ2-5,10,ASSVGPETQY
TRBV19,TRBJ1-2,13,ASSIIPGHSYGYT
TRBV6-2/TRBV6-3,TRBJ2-1,12,ASLSVSSYNEQF
TRBV20-1,TRBJ2-2,13,SARGLIGGTGELF
TRBV6-2/TRBV6-3,TRBJ2-4,13,ASSYSRRMGDIKY
TRBV4-3,TRBJ2-3,12,ASSRDSLTDTQY
TRBV7-6,TRBJ2-2,13,ASSPWAANTGELF
TRBV6-1,TRBJ2-5,10,ASGTYQETQY
TRBV20-1,TRBJ2-5,11,SARREEVSAQY
TRBV30,TRBJ1-3,12,AWGPGRSGNTIY
TRBV20-1,TRBJ2-7,9,SARQGYEQY
TRBV7-9,TRBJ2-7,9,ASSHTGEQY
TRBV20-1,TRBJ1-6,11,SAWGGGNSPLH
TRBV18,TRBJ1-1,13,ASSPFPGENTEAF
TRBV5-1,TRBJ2-7,13,ASSLLTGSSYEQY
TRBV13,TRBJ2-5,13,ASSSGLAPQETQY
TRBV28,TRBJ2-3,13,ASTRGTADEITQY
TRBV9,TRBJ2-2,12,ASSQTSSTGELF
TRBV18,TRBJ1-5,11,ASSTIRDQPQH
TRBV7-8,TRBJ1-2,14,ASSFRRDPRGHGYT
TRBV12-3/TRBV12-4,TRBJ2-7,13,ASSRTGFGAYEQY
TRBV5-1,TRBJ1-1,11,ASSLSGTTEAF
TRBV9,TRBJ2-7,12,ASSAGGNSYEQY
TRBV11-1,TRBJ1-1,12,ASSLGDERTEAF
TRBV20-1,TRBJ1-6,12,SARDPATNSPLH
TRBV19,TRBJ1-2,11,ASTDRTNYGYT
TRBV27,TRBJ2-7,11,ASSLTPTYEQY
TRBV6-4,TRBJ2-4,12,ASSEGTGGNIQY
TRBV19,TRBJ2-2,15,ASSIVRSRGDTGELF
TRBV28,TRBJ2-5,11,ASSIRRAETQY
TRBV5-1,TRBJ1-2,11,ASSFGQGYGYT
TRBV12-3/TRBV12-4,TRBJ1-6,12,ASSGPRGNSPLH
TRBV28,TRBJ1-1,12,ASSFGGQDTEAF
TRBV6-5,TRBJ2-5,11,ATSRDAQETQY
TRBV20-1,TRBJ1-2,11,SATRRGNYGYT
TRBV6-1,TRBJ1-1,10,ASSEAGEEAF
TRBV24-1,TRBJ2-5,11,ATSGRLEETQY
TRBV19,TRBJ1-1,14,ASTLTPQGARGEAF
TRBV11-2,TRBJ1-4,13,ASSIPTGGKGKLF
TRBV6-2/TRBV6-3,TRBJ2-5,10,ASSDLQATQY
TRBV28,TRBJ2-4,16,ASKVTGTRSLAKNIQY